A selection of T cell receptor beta chains follows, all from one sample in a study of blood T cell repertoires in COVID-19. The assay was immunoSEQ multiplex PCR, and TCRdb's table has in-frame clones only and misses some. Of around 250,000 clones in the sample, almost 85% were seen once. Sequencing used peripheral blood. These receptors were collected from a woman over 75 with acute or convalescent COVID-19. The CDR3 runs from the conserved cysteine through the conserved F or W. D genes are given only for firm matches. Not every row has a clone size; where given, it reads once, few, many or a size class.

. TRBJ1-2 . TRBV24-1 CATIQGDGYTF TGTGCCACCATACAGGGCGATGGCTACACCTTC
. TRBJ2-1 . TRBV9 CASSVVGVSSYNEQFF TGTGCCAGCAGCGTTGTCGGAGTTAGCTCCTACAATGAGCAGTTCTTC
. TRBJ2-2 TRBD2 TRBV6-2/TRBV6-3 CASSKSGRAVGELFF TGTGCCAGCAGTAAAAGCGGGAGGGCCGTCGGGGAGCTGTTTTTT
. TRBJ2-2 TRBD2 TRBV10-3 CAISSGLAGGPATGELFF TGTGCCATCAGCTCCGGGCTAGCGGGAGGGCCGGCCACCGGGGAGCTGTTTTTT
. TRBJ1-1 TRBD1 TRBV18 CASSPPQGASSEAFF TGTGCCAGCTCACCACCACAGGGGGCGTCCTCTGAAGCTTTCTTT
. TRBJ2-7 TRBD2 TRBV2 CASSELRVSNGRRGEQYF TGTGCCAGCAGTGAGTTGCGGGTATCGAACGGGAGGAGAGGGGAGCAGTACTTC
. TRBJ2-1 TRBD2 TRBV6-2/TRBV6-3 CASSSPGLVYNEQFF TGTGCCAGCAGTTCCCCGGGACTAGTTTACAATGAGCAGTTCTTC
. TRBJ2-5 . TRBV6-5 CASSYGQGKQETQYF TGTGCCAGCAGTTACGGCCAGGGAAAACAAGAGACCCAGTACTTC
. TRBJ1-2 . TRBV29-1 CSGTDTYGYTF TGCAGCGGGACAGACACCTATGGCTACACCTTC
few TRBJ2-4 . TRBV19 CASSIRSGIQYF TGTGCCAGTAGTATCCGTAGTGGCATTCAGTACTTC
. TRBJ2-7 TRBD1 TRBV27 CASSSGQGVREQYF TGTGCCAGCAGTTCGGGACAGGGGGTAAGAGAGCAGTACTTC
. TRBJ2-7 . TRBV18 CASSPKTGFDEQYF TGTGCCAGCTCACCAAAGACAGGATTTGACGAGCAGTACTTC
. TRBJ2-5 . TRBV28 CASSQGGGQETQYF TGTGCCAGCAGCCAGGGCGGCGGCCAAGAGACCCAGTACTTC
. TRBJ1-1 TRBD1 TRBV5-4 CASSRDRDTEAFF TGTGCCAGCAGCCGTGACAGGGATACTGAAGCTTTCTTT
once TRBJ1-2 TRBD1 TRBV19 CASRKGQGSNYGYTF TGTGCCAGTAGAAAGGGACAGGGAAGTAACTATGGCTACACCTTC
. TRBJ1-2 . TRBV18 CASSPPGTGTNYGYTF TGTGCCAGCTCACCACCGGGAACAGGGACTAACTATGGCTACACCTTC
few TRBJ1-2 TRBD1 TRBV6-5 CASSWEVGGDGYTF TGTGCCAGCAGTTGGGAGGTAGGGGGCGATGGCTACACCTTC
. TRBJ2-1 TRBD2 TRBV9 CASSVAALAGVHEQFF TGTGCCAGCAGCGTAGCGGCTCTAGCGGGAGTCCATGAGCAGTTCTTC
. TRBJ2-1 TRBD1 TRBV7-2 CASSLGQGQSYEQFF TGTGCCAGCAGCTTGGGACAGGGGCAATCGTATGAGCAGTTCTTC
few TRBJ2-5 . TRBV2 CASNPGRETQYF TGTGCCAGCAATCCGGGAAGAGAGACCCAGTACTTC
few TRBJ2-7 TRBD1 TRBV7-2 CASSLGTGSSYEQYF TGTGCCAGCAGCTTAGGGACAGGGTCCTCCTACGAGCAGTACTTC
. TRBJ1-1 . TRBV7-2 CASSASPIGLSTEAFF TGTGCCAGCAGCGCCTCACCTATCGGTTTGAGCACTGAAGCTTTCTTT
. TRBJ2-7 . TRBV27 CASSLRLASSYEQYF TGTGCCAGCAGTTTAAGGCTAGCGAGCTCCTACGAGCAGTACTTC
. TRBJ2-7 TRBD2 TRBV6-5 CASSPWTSSYEQYF TGTGCCAGCAGTCCTTGGACTAGCTCCTACGAGCAGTACTTC
. TRBJ1-2 . TRBV7-6 CASSSEASSNYGYTF TGTGCCAGCAGCTCAGAGGCCAGTTCAAACTATGGCTACACCTTC
. TRBJ2-1 TRBD2 TRBV24-1 CATSDATSGSYNEQFF TGTGCCACCAGCGATGCAACTAGCGGGAGCTACAATGAGCAGTTCTTC
. TRBJ2-1 . TRBV7-8 CASSLRTTVSYNEQFF TGTGCCAGCAGCTTACGGACGACAGTTTCCTACAATGAGCAGTTCTTC
. TRBJ1-3 . TRBV6-1 CASSELLQDSAFRNTIYF TGTGCCAGCAGTGAATTGTTACAGGACAGCGCCTTTAGAAACACCATATATTTT
. TRBJ1-1 . TRBV2 CASNLGVNRNTEAFF TGTGCCAGCAATTTAGGGGTAAATCGGAACACTGAAGCTTTCTTT
. TRBJ2-4 TRBD2 TRBV10-1 CASSGGLAGSKNIQYF TGCGCCAGCAGTGGGGGACTAGCGGGTTCCAAAAACATTCAGTACTTC
. TRBJ1-4 . TRBV18 CASSPLSATNEKLFF TGTGCCAGCTCACCACTATCTGCAACTAATGAAAAACTGTTTTTT
. TRBJ2-1 TRBD2 TRBV18 CASSPPGTSASYQQFF TGTGCCAGCTCACCACCCGGGACTAGCGCGTCTTACCAGCAGTTCTTC
. TRBJ2-3 TRBD1 TRBV18 CASSPNMGQVHDTQYF TGTGCCAGCTCACCCAATATGGGACAGGTGCACGATACGCAGTATTTT
few TRBJ1-4 . TRBV11-2 CASSLRERGLEKLFF TGTGCCAGCAGCCTTAGGGAGAGGGGGTTGGAAAAACTGTTTTTT
. TRBJ1-4 . TRBV2 CASKMGAGGEKLFF TGTGCCAGCAAAATGGGGGCTGGTGGTGAAAAACTGTTTTTT
. TRBJ2-3 TRBD1 TRBV19 CASLGRQGSDTQYF TGTGCCTCATTAGGGAGACAGGGATCAGATACGCAGTATTTT
. TRBJ2-1 . TRBV28 CASSLAGSGRNEQFF TGTGCCAGCAGTTTGGCCGGGAGCGGTCGCAATGAGCAGTTCTTC
. TRBJ2-7 TRBD2 TRBV7-2 CASSLGTSGSWEQYF TGTGCCAGCAGCTTAGGGACTAGCGGGAGTTGGGAGCAGTACTTC
. TRBJ1-1 . TRBV7-9 CASSLVAGAEAFF TGTGCCAGCAGCTTAGTTGCGGGAGCTGAAGCTTTCTTT
. TRBJ2-6 . TRBV9 CASSVAYRAGANVLTF TGTGCCAGCAGCGTAGCCTACAGGGCTGGGGCCAACGTCCTGACTTTC
. TRBJ2-2 . TRBV28 CASSPPRLTGELFF TGTGCCAGCAGCCCACCGCGACTCACCGGGGAGCTGTTTTTT
. TRBJ1-3 TRBD1 TRBV30 CAWSETGLSGNTIYF TGTGCCTGGAGCGAGACAGGGCTCTCTGGAAACACCATATATTTT
. TRBJ1-2 TRBD1 TRBV5-1 CASSLTTGEEGYTF TGCGCCAGCAGCTTGACTACAGGGGAGGAGGGCTACACCTTC
. TRBJ2-1 TRBD1 TRBV14 CASSQDFSTGYDEQFF TGTGCCAGCAGCCAAGATTTTTCGACAGGGTACGATGAGCAGTTCTTC
. TRBJ1-1 . TRBV4-2 CASSQDIPGPMNTEAFF TGTGCCAGCAGCCAAGATATCCCAGGTCCCATGAACACTGAAGCTTTCTTT